This TCR beta chain comes out of a study of shared clonotypes between healthy human individuals. Study as a whole: Donor ages ranged 18 to 49 years: two women, a few men. For every donor, three CD4 naive, three CD4 memory, two CD8 naive and one CD8 memory plates were used. Study-level points and caveats: There were few donors, and this limited the genetic and exposure-history diversity represented.

Worth noting for this clone: The antigen is unknown.

CDR1 MNHNS and CDR2 SASEGT come from the germline V gene. The CDR3 covers 14 residues. V lost 3 bases and J 10 bases, leaving 19 bases between the germline ends. The assay was immunoSEQ multiplex PCR, and TCRdb's table has in-frame clones only and misses some. The table shows more than 2 million clones, with about 93% occurring only once. Terminally differentiated effector memory CD45RA+ cells were excluded from the naive CD8 cells, which were CD45RO-negative and positively selected for CCR7. The TCR originated in a man aged 18 to 30 in good health. Some clones in this sample may be carry-over from other donors' samples. The material sequenced was naive CD8+ T cells from PBMCs. This chain uses TRBV6-1 with TRBJ2-7; D gene uncertain. The CDR3: CASSDVARRREQYF. The CDR3 bases are TGTGCCAGCAGTGACGTGGCTCGGCGTAGGGAACAGTACTTC.